Listed here are 26 T cell receptor beta chains from one sample, sequenced in a study of blood T cell repertoires in COVID-19. Clones were sequenced by immunoSEQ multiplex PCR, and TCRdb holds only the in-frame ones, with some missing. Of roughly 150,000 clones listed, approximately 80% are singletons. The sequenced material came from peripheral blood. These receptors came from a woman older than 75 with acute or convalescent COVID-19.

The gene calls are TRBV7-2 and TRBJ1-5; 7 positions match TRBD1. With V trimmed by 4 bases and J by 1 base, 1 base remained unmatched. Germline-derived CDR1 and CDR2 are SGHTA and FQGNSA. This CDR3 region has 14 residues. CDR3 sequence (DNA): TGTGCCAGCAGCTCACAGGGGAGCAATCAGCCCCAGCATTTT. This sequence encodes CASSSQGSNQPQHF. Complete variable domain (other parts from reference TRBV7-2 and TRBJ1-5): GAGVSQSPSNKVTEKGKDVELRCDPISGHTALYWYRQSLGQGLEFLIYFQGNSAPDKSGLPSDRFSAERTGGSVSTLTIQRTQQEDSAVYLCASSSQGSNQPQHFGDGTRLSIL.

The CDR3 bases are TGTGCCAGCTCACCGACAGGCCCCTCCGAAAAACTGTTTTTT. It yields the protein CASSPTGPSEKLFF. The chain is built from TRBV18 and TRBJ1-4; D perhaps matches TRBD1 (6 bases). Trimming stripped 3 bases from V and 8 bases from J, with 13 bases between. This CDR3 has 14 amino acids. In germline, CDR1 is KGHSH, CDR2 LQKENI.

The V gene is TRBV19, the J gene TRBJ1-1, with a possible D match to TRBD1 (5 bases). Germline V gene sequence: CDR1 LNHDA, CDR2 SQIVND (reference sequence). The CDR3 totals 14 residues. V lost 3 bases and J lost 0, with 8 bases in between. CDR3 coding DNA: TGTGCCAGTAGTATGGGGCACTTGAACACTGAAGCTTTCTTT. It codes for CASSMGHLNTEAFF. The whole variable domain, remainder taken from reference TRBV19 and TRBJ1-1, is DGGITQSPKYLFRKEGQNVTLSCEQNLNHDAMYWYRQDPGQGLRLIYYSQIVNDFQKGDIAEGYSVSREKKESFPLTVTSAQKNPTAFYLCASSMGHLNTEAFFGQGTRLTVV.

J is TRBJ1-5 and V is TRBV6-1; D gene unclear. V dropped 3 bases and J dropped 0 bases, with 9 bases sitting between them. CDR1 is MNHNS and CDR2 is SASEGT in the germline V gene. The CDR3 runs 15 residues. The CDR3 sequence is CASSDGLYSNQPQHF. In DNA form, the CDR3 reads TGTGCCAGCAGTGACGGACTCTATAGCAATCAGCCCCAGCATTTT.

The genes are TRBV7-6 and TRBJ1-2, with TRBD1 matching 8 bases. Losses at the gene ends were 5 bases for V and 8 bases for J; bases not matched to a gene: 13. Germline lookup yields CDR1 SGHVS and CDR2 FNYEAQ. The CDR3 consists of 15 residues. CDR3 loop: CASSPGLQGAEGYTF. The CDR3 nucleotides read TGTGCCAGCAGCCCAGGCCTTCAGGGGGCGGAAGGCTACACCTTC.

The chain has TRBV6-6 and TRBJ2-1; tentatively, D is TRBD2 (5 bases). CDR1 and CDR2 (germline): MNHNY, SVGAGI (reference sequence). CDR3 size: 13 residues. CDR3 DNA: TGTGGGGTATCCCCGGGGTCCTACAATGAGCAGTTCTTC. It is translated as CGVSPGSYNEQFF.

The sample holds a few counts of this clone. V gene TRBV28 combines with J gene TRBJ2-7, with D possibly matching TRBD1 (5 bases). The length of the CDR3 is 11 residues. CDR1 and CDR2 (germline): MDHEN, SYDVKM. V was cut by 7 bases and J by 3 bases, with 7 bases left in between. The DNA of the CDR3 is TGTGCCAGCACAGGGCTCTACGAGCAGTACTTC. It encodes CASTGLYEQYF.

This clone has a handful of counts. The CDR3 loop is CASSLVGDISGNTIYF. In DNA form, the CDR3 reads TGTGCCAGCAGCTTAGTGGGGGACATCTCTGGAAACACCATATATTTT. The genes are TRBV7-2 and TRBJ1-3; D perhaps matches TRBD1 (6 bases). V shed 1 base and J shed 0 bases, with 10 bases lying between them. There are 16 residues in the CDR3. Germline V gives CDR1 SGHTA, CDR2 FQGNSA.

This clone was seen once. The chain is built from TRBV2 and TRBJ2-5, with TRBD1 matching 7 bases. V was clipped by 3 bases and J by 4 bases; unmatched bases: 11. The CDR3 sequence is 16 residues long. Germline values: CDR1 SNHLY, CDR2 FYNNEI. DNA of the CDR3: TGTGCCAGCAGTGATCAGATGACAGGGCCGGGAGAGACCCAGTACTTC. Translating gives CASSDQMTGPGETQYF.

The V and J genes are TRBV6-6 and TRBJ2-7; 9 nucleotides match TRBD1. Trimming at V came to 6 bases and at J to 5 bases, leaving 8 bases not matched to a gene. Per the germline V gene, CDR1 is MNHNY and CDR2 is SVGAGI (reference sequence). The CDR3 consists of 14 residues. Written as DNA, the CDR3 is TGTGCCAGCAGCCCGGACAGGGGATCCCACGAGCAGTACTTC. The encoded protein is CASSPDRGSHEQYF.

The V gene is TRBV5-1, the J gene TRBJ1-5, with 7 bases aligning to TRBD1. Per the germline V gene, CDR1 is SGHRS and CDR2 is YFSETQ. The ends lost 4 bases at V and 2 bases at J; junction bases unmatched: 3. The CDR3 runs to 14 residues. Here the CDR3 reads CASSHGTGNQPQHF. DNA for the CDR3: TGCGCCAGCAGCCACGGGACAGGCAATCAGCCCCAGCATTTT.

The chain has TRBV11-2 and TRBJ1-6; D perhaps matches TRBD1 (6 bases). Trimming cost V 5 bases and J 6 bases, with 11 bases left between them. Per the germline V gene, CDR1 is SGHAT and CDR2 is FQNNGV. CDR3 length: 14 residues. DNA of the CDR3: TGTGCCAGCAGCGTCGGGACAAGTAATTCACCCCTCCACTTT. Translating gives CASSVGTSNSPLHF.

The J gene is TRBJ1-2, the V gene TRBV7-9; D perhaps matches TRBD1 (6 bases). Germline V gene lookup returns CDR1 SEHNR and CDR2 FQNEAQ (reference sequence). This CDR3 contains 13 residues. The V end was cut by 3 bases, the J end by 5 bases, with 10 bases between. CDR3 coding DNA: TGTGCCAGCAGCTTGGGCCAGGGGTATGGCTACACCTTC. Protein product: CASSLGQGYGYTF.

This sequence joins TRBV5-1 and TRBJ1-3; 10 positions match TRBD1. The CDR3 spans 17 residues. Germline loops: CDR1 SGHRS, CDR2 YFSETQ. J lost 2 bases, V lost 4 bases, and 9 bases had no gene match. The CDR3 coding sequence is TGCGCCAGCAGCCGGGCCCTCGGACAGGGGGCTGGAAACACCATATATTTT. Protein: CASSRALGQGAGNTIYF. The entire variable domain, with the rest obtained from reference TRBV5-1 and TRBJ1-3, is as follows: KAGVTQTPRYLIKTRGQQVTLSCSPISGHRSVSWYQQTPGQGLQFLFEYFSETQRNKGNFPGRFSGRQFSNSRSEMNVSTLELGDSALYLCASSRALGQGAGNTIYFGEGSWLTVV.

The chain uses TRBV2 and TRBJ1-6; 9 bases map to TRBD1. This CDR3 comprises 14 residues. Trimming at V came to 6 bases and at J to 7 bases, leaving 4 bases not matched to a gene. Germline lookup yields CDR1 SNHLY and CDR2 FYNNEI. This CDR3 reads CASRDRGENSPLHF. The CDR3 region has the DNA TGTGCCAGCAGGGACAGGGGTGAGAATTCACCCCTCCACTTT.

The J gene is TRBJ1-2, the V gene TRBV15; D remains ambiguous. The CDR3 runs to 15 residues. The ends were cut back, 0 bases at V and 1 base at J, with 9 bases in the middle. Germline CDR1 LNHNV, CDR2 YYDKDF (reference sequence). This CDR3 is CATSRDRGFNYGYTF. The CDR3 DNA follows: TGTGCCACCAGCAGAGACCGGGGATTTAACTATGGCTACACCTTC.

The chain has TRBV28 and TRBJ2-7; D uncertain. The CDR3 contains 14 residues. The V end lost 3 bases, the J end lost 2 bases, and 11 bases lay between the germline ends. CDR1 and CDR2 (germline): MDHEN, SYDVKM. CDR3 in amino acids: CASSFGWATYEQYF. DNA of the CDR3: TGTGCCAGCAGTTTCGGTTGGGCCACCTACGAGCAGTACTTC.

This rearrangement joins TRBV5-1 to TRBJ1-4; the match to TRBD1 covers 8 bases. The CDR3 has 14 residues. Per germline, CDR1 SGHRS and CDR2 YFSETQ. Trimming at V came to 9 bases and at J to 5 bases, leaving 9 bases not matched to a gene. The CDR3 spells CANFRTGRNEKLFF. In nucleotides, the CDR3 is TGCGCCAACTTTCGGACAGGGAGGAATGAAAAACTGTTTTTT. Full variable domain (outside the CDR3, taken from reference TRBV5-1 and TRBJ1-4): KAGVTQTPRYLIKTRGQQVTLSCSPISGHRSVSWYQQTPGQGLQFLFEYFSETQRNKGNFPGRFSGRQFSNSRSEMNVSTLELGDSALYLCANFRTGRNEKLFFGSGTQLSVL.

This sequence joins TRBV24-1 and TRBJ2-1; D perhaps matches TRBD1 (5 bases). Trimming took off 3 bases at V and 1 base at J, with 9 bases between the two ends. This CDR3 is 15 amino acids long. From germline, CDR1 is KGHDR and CDR2 SFDVKD. The CDR3 region is CATSDAQGSYNEQFF. The DNA of the CDR3 is TGTGCCACCAGTGATGCCCAGGGTTCCTACAATGAGCAGTTCTTC.

The rearrangement links TRBV28 to TRBJ2-1; TRBD2 matches 9 bases. Trimming cost V 3 bases and J 1 base; bases outside gene matches: 13. The CDR3 extends over 19 amino acids. Germline values: CDR1 MDHEN, CDR2 SYDVKM. The DNA of the CDR3 is TGTGCCAGCAGTTTCACCTTTGAAGGCGGGAGGGTATCCTACAATGAGCAGTTCTTC. Translating gives CASSFTFEGGRVSYNEQFF.

There are a few counts of this clone. V gene TRBV2 combines with J gene TRBJ1-1; a possible D gene is TRBD1 (6 bases). The length of the CDR3 is 15 residues. Germline V gene sequence: CDR1 SNHLY, CDR2 FYNNEI. Trimming cost V 6 bases and J 3 bases, with 17 bases left between them. CDR3 DNA: TGTGCCAGCAGGGGCCCGGGGGGCGCGGACACTGAAGCTTTCTTT. Translation gives CASRGPGGADTEAFF.

This clone was detected only a few times. This chain joins TRBV7-2 and TRBJ1-2; D may be TRBD1 (6 bases). V lost 5 bases, J lost 4 bases, and 14 bases lay in between. This CDR3 spans 14 amino acids. CDR1 and CDR2 (germline): SGHTA, FQGNSA. The DNA for the CDR3 is TGTGCCAGCAGCACCCTGGGACAAACCTATGGCTACACCTTC. Protein: CASSTLGQTYGYTF. Looking up the rest from reference TRBV7-2 and TRBJ1-2 gives the full variable domain: GAGVSQSPSNKVTEKGKDVELRCDPISGHTALYWYRQSLGQGLEFLIYFQGNSAPDKSGLPSDRFSAERTGGSVSTLTIQRTQQEDSAVYLCASSTLGQTYGYTFGSGTRLTVV.

This clone has just a few counts. This rearrangement joins TRBV5-4 to TRBJ1-2; maybe TRBD1 (6 bases). Germline loops: CDR1 SGHNT, CDR2 YYREEE (reference sequence). Trimming took off 2 bases at V and 5 bases at J, with 25 bases between the two ends. This CDR3 comprises 18 residues. CDR3 sequence reads: CASSLQTLRGGGLYGYTF. CDR3 DNA sequence: TGTGCCAGCAGCTTACAAACTCTAAGGGGGGGAGGGTTGTATGGCTACACCTTC.

The chain recombines TRBV2 with TRBJ2-2; 7 positions agree with TRBD2. The CDR3 runs to 16 residues. V shed 2 bases and J 3 bases; nucleotides not matched to a gene: 6. Germline V gene lookup returns CDR1 SNHLY and CDR2 FYNNEI. The CDR3 bases are TGTGCCAGCAGTGAAATGGGCGGGAGTCACACCGGGGAGCTGTTTTTT. Translation: CASSEMGGSHTGELFF.

The chain recombines TRBV9 with TRBJ2-7; the match to TRBD2 covers 11 bases. With V trimmed by 0 bases and J by 4 bases, 3 bases remained unmatched. Germline loops: CDR1 SGDLS, CDR2 YYNGEE. This CDR3 comprises 15 residues. The CDR3 nucleotides read TGTGCCAGCAGCGTAGATAGCGGGAGGGCATACGAGCAGTACTTC. Its translation: CASSVDSGRAYEQYF.

The rearrangement joins TRBV18 to TRBJ2-3; D is ambiguous. The V gene's germline CDR1 is KGHSH and CDR2 LQKENI. The CDR3 runs 15 residues. The V and J ends lost 3 bases and 2 bases respectively, with 12 bases between them. CDR3 coding DNA: TGTGCCAGCTCACCTCCCTCCGACATCACAGATACGCAGTATTTT. Encoded protein: CASSPPSDITDTQYF. The full variable domain, in which reference TRBV18 and TRBJ2-3 provide the parts outside the CDR3, is NAGVMQNPRHLVRRRGQEARLRCSPMKGHSHVYWYRQLPEEGLKFMVYLQKENIIDESGMPKERFSAEFPKEGPSILRIQQVVRGDSAAYFCASSPPSDITDTQYFGPGTRLTVL.